This T cell receptor beta chain originates from a study of CD4 T cells in relation to SARS-CoV-2 and coronaviruses. With regard to this clone: The antigen is not known.

Before the COVID-19 pandemic, during about 2011-2019, CD4+ T cells were taken from unexposed donors. Isolation of CD4+ T cells took place after about 9 days in culture. Half the medium was replaced with IL-2 medium on days 3 and 7. The germline gives CDR1 SGHTA, CDR2 FQGNSA. This CDR3 comprises 15 residues. V shed 7 bases and J shed 0 bases, with 16 bases lying between them. TCRdb keeps only in-frame clones here, not all; method: immunoSEQ multiplex PCR. The sample has 10,000 or so clones; approximately 82% are singletons. Material: CD4+ T cells from PBMCs, cultured in vitro. The TCR was taken from a human donor in good health. The chain has TRBV7-2 and TRBJ2-7; D uncertain. CDR3 sequence (DNA): TGTGCCAGCAACCGTGGGGATGGCAGCTCCTACGAGCAGTACTTC. This translates into CASNRGDGSSYEQYF.